This T cell receptor beta chain is drawn from a study of blood T cells in healthy people across ages. The study, taken as a whole, reports: Strongly correlated with naive T cell percentage was TCR beta diversity.

Every sample had a minimum of 6 million PBMCs isolated. Trimming cost V 6 bases and J 8 bases; bases outside gene matches: 7. Germline-derived CDR1 and CDR2 are SNHLY and FYNNEI. This CDR3 has 13 residues. This clonotype was seen a handful of times. Its specificity is not known. It was with a sample-barcoded 5' primer and a J-beta primer mix that a second PCR of about 6 to 12 cycles was run. Per sample, CDR3-containing paired-end reads numbered at least 3 million. TCRdb reprocessed the 5' RACE reads via MiXCR and lists one record per CDR3 protein. Counted here are 1.5 million to 2 million distinct CDR3 sequences, roughly 28% occurring once; the ten biggest clones make up 7.7%.

This chain uses TRBV2 with TRBJ1-5; TRBD1 aligns across 7 bases. Sequenced sample: blood. The sequence was obtained from a woman in her twenties or thirties in good health. The CDR3 bases are TGTGCCAGCAGATCCGACAGGGAAAAGCCCCAGCATTTT. It codes for CASRSDREKPQHF.